These 5 T cell receptor beta chains originate from one sample sequenced in a study of regulatory dendritic cells for organ transplantation. Sorted T cells were CFSE-labeled and cultured four to five days with allogeneic regulatory or mature dendritic cells at 1:10. Profiled with immunoSEQ multiplex PCR; TCRdb holds only in-frame clones, not every one. The sample lists about 12,000 clones; roughly 89% were seen once. Their cognate antigens are unknown. The sample comprised naive CD8+ T cells from blood cultured with dendritic cells. Sample subset: CD45RA+ naive T cells. These receptors were obtained from a human donor in good health.

J is TRBJ2-2 and V is TRBV27; a possible D gene is TRBD1 (5 bases). Germline assignment: CDR1 MNHEY and CDR2 SMNVEV (reference sequence). V was shortened by 3 bases and J by 6 bases, with 11 bases between the two germline ends. The CDR3 extends over 14 amino acids. DNA for the CDR3: TGTGCCAGCAGTTTTGCCAGGGCGGCCGGGGAGCTGTTTTTT. Residues: CASSFARAAGELFF.

The V call is TRBV27, the J call TRBJ2-1; tentatively, D is TRBD1 or TRBD2 (5 bases each). V lost 5 bases to trimming and J lost 8 bases, with 16 bases between them. CDR3 length equals 14 residues. Germline V gives CDR1 MNHEY, CDR2 SMNVEV (reference sequence). CDR3 DNA: TGTGCCAGCAGTGAGGGGCCACTGCGGGATGAGCAGTTCTTC. Translation: CASSEGPLRDEQFF.

The chain employs TRBV9 and TRBJ2-3, with D maybe TRBD1 (5 bases). V shed 2 bases and J shed 0 bases, with 10 bases lying between them. Germline V gene data show CDR1 as SGDLS and CDR2 as YYNGEE. This CDR3 is built from 15 residues. The CDR3 sequence is CASSVSKGSTDTQYF. The CDR3 nucleotides read TGTGCCAGCAGCGTTAGTAAGGGGAGCACAGATACGCAGTATTTT.

This clone has a handful of counts. This chain uses TRBV4-1 with TRBJ1-4; unclear D gene. V lost 0 bases to trimming and J lost 0 bases, with 14 bases between them. This CDR3 contains 18 residues. Germline CDR1 reads MGHRA; CDR2 reads YSYEKL. This chain's CDR3 is CASSQDPAPPSTNEKLFF. CDR3 DNA: TGCGCCAGCAGCCAAGACCCCGCCCCGCCTTCAACTAATGAAAAACTGTTTTTT.

The chain carries TRBV6-5 and TRBJ2-7, with TRBD2 identical over 9 bases. Germline V gene sequence: CDR1 MNHEY, CDR2 SVGAGI. After removal of 0 bases from V and 4 bases from J, the junction contained 7 bases not matched to a gene. The CDR3 runs 16 residues. Here the CDR3 DNA reads TGTGCCAGCAGTTACTCCAGCTCTAGCGGGGCGTACGAGCAGTACTTC. Its translation: CASSYSSSSGAYEQYF.